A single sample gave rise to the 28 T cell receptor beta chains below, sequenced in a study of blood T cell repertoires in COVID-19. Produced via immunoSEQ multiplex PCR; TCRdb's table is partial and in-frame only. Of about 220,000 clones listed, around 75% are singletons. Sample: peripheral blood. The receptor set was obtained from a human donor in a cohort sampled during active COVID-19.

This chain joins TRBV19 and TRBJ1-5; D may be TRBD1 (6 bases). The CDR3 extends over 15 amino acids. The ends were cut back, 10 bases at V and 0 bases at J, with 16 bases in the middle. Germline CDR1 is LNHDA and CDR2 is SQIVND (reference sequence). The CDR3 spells CATRQAWNSNQPQHF. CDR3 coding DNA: TGTGCCACCCGACAGGCGTGGAATAGCAATCAGCCCCAGCATTTT.

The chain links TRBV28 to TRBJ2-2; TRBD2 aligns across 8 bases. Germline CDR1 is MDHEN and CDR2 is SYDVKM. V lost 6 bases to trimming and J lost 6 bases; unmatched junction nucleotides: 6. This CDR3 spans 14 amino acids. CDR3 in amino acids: CASRRGGFPGELFF. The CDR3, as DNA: TGTGCCAGCAGACGGGGGGGGTTTCCCGGGGAGCTGTTTTTT.

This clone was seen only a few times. The CDR3 sequence is CASSIPGLAGGVAQYF. For the CDR3, the DNA is TGCGCCAGCAGCATCCCGGGACTAGCGGGAGGGGTGGCCCAGTACTTC. The genes are TRBV5-1 and TRBJ2-5; 16 nucleotides align to TRBD2. Germline CDR1 reads SGHRS; CDR2 reads YFSETQ. The CDR3 contains 16 residues. The V gene end was trimmed by 4 bases and the J gene end by 9 bases; junction bases not matched to a gene: 9.

CDR3 protein: CASSQDPQGALTEAFF. The CDR3 DNA reads as TGCGCCAGCAGCCAAGACCCACAGGGGGCGCTTACTGAAGCTTTCTTT. The chain employs TRBV4-3 and TRBJ1-1; 9 bases line up with TRBD1. Looked up from germline, CDR1 is LGHNA and CDR2 is YSLEER. The CDR3 is 16 residues long. V lost 0 bases, J lost 5 bases, and 7 bases stayed unmatched.

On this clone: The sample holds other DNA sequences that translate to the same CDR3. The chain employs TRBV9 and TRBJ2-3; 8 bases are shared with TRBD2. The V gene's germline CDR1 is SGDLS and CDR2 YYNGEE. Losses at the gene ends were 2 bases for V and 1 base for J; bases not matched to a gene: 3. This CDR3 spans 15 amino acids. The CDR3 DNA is TGTGCCAGCAGCGTTTTTAGCGGGGGCACAGATACGCAGTATTTT. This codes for CASSVFSGGTDTQYF.

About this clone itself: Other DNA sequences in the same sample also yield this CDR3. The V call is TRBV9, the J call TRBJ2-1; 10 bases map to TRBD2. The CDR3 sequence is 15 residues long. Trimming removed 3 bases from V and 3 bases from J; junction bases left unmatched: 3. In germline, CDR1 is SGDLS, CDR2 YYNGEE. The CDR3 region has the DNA TGTGCCAGCAGCGCCGGGACTAGCGACTACAATGAGCAGTTCTTC. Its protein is CASSAGTSDYNEQFF.

CDR3 sequence reads: CASSQDFSGANVLTF. The CDR3 bases are TGTGCCAGCAGTCAGGACTTCTCTGGGGCCAACGTCCTGACTTTC. V is TRBV7-2 and J is TRBJ2-6; a weak D match, TRBD2 (5 bases). The CDR3 is 15 amino acids. Germline V gene sequence: CDR1 SGHTA, CDR2 FQGNSA. The V end lost 6 bases, the J end lost 0 bases, and 9 bases lay between the germline ends.

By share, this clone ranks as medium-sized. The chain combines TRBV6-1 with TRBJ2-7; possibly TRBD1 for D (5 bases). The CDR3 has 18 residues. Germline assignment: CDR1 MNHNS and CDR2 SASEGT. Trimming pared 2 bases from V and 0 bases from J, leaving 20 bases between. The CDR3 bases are TGTGCCAGCAGTGAACCGAGCTACTCAGGGAATTACTCCTACGAGCAGTACTTC. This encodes CASSEPSYSGNYSYEQYF.

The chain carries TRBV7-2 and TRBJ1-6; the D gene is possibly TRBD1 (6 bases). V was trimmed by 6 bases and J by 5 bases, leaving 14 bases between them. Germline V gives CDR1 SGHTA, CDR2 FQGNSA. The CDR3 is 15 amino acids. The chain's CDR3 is CASRGGGIHNSPLHF. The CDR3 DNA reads TGTGCCAGCAGGGGCGGGGGCATTCATAATTCACCCCTCCACTTT.

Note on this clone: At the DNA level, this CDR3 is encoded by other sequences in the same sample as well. The CDR3 loop is CAWSPGQGSYNEQFF. In nucleotides, the CDR3 is TGTGCCTGGAGTCCGGGACAGGGGTCCTACAATGAGCAGTTCTTC. V and J are TRBV30 and TRBJ2-1; the match to TRBD1 covers 10 bases. Germline loops: CDR1 GTSNPN, CDR2 SVGIG (reference sequence). The trim removed 2 bases at V and 1 base at J, leaving 2 bases unmatched. The CDR3 has 15 residues. The whole variable domain, filled in from reference TRBV30 and TRBJ2-1, reads SQTIHQWPATLVQPVGSPLSLECTVEGTSNPNLYWYRQAAGRGLQLLFYSVGIGQISSEVPQNLSASRPQDRQFILSSKKLLLSDSGFYLCAWSPGQGSYNEQFFGPGTRLTVL.

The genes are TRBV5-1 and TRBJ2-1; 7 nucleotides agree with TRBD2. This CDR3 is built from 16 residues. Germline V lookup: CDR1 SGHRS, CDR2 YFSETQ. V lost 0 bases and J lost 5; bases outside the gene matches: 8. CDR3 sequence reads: CASSLDPAGRNNEQFF. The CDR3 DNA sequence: TGCGCCAGCAGCTTGGATCCAGCGGGAAGGAACAATGAGCAGTTCTTC.

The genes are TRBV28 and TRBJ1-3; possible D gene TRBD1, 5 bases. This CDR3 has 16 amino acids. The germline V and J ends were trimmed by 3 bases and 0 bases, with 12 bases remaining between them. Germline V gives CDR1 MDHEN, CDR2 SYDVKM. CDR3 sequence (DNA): TGTGCCAGCAGTTTCGACAGATTTCACTCTGGAAACACCATATATTTT. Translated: CASSFDRFHSGNTIYF.

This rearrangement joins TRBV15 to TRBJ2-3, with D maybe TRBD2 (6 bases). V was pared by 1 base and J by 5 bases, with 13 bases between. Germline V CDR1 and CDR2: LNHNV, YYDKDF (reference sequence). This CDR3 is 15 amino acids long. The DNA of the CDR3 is TGTGCCACCAGCAGAGTCCAGCGGAGGGTAGATACGCAGTATTTT. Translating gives CATSRVQRRVDTQYF. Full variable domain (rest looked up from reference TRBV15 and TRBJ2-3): DAMVIQNPRYQVTQFGKPVTLSCSQTLNHNVMYWYQQKSSQAPKLLFHYYDKDFNNEADTPDNFQSRRPNTSFCFLDIRSPGLGDTAMYLCATSRVQRRVDTQYFGPGTRLTVL.

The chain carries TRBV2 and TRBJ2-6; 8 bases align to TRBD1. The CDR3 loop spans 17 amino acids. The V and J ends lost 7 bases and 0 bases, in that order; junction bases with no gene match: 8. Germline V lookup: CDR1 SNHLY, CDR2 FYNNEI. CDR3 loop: CASNRDRIFSGANVLTF. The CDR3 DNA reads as TGTGCCAGCAACCGGGACAGGATCTTCTCTGGGGCCAACGTCCTGACTTTC.

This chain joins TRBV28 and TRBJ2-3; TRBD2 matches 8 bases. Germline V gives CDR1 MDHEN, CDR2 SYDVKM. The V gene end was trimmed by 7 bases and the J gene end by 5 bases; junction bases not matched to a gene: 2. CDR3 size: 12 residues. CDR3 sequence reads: CASTRGGDTQYF. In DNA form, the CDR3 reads TGTGCCAGCACCCGGGGGGGAGATACGCAGTATTTT.

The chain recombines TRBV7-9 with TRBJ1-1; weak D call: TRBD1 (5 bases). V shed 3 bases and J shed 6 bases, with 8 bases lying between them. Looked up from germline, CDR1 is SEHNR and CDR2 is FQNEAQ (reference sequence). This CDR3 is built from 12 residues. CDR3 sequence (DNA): TGTGCCAGCAGCTTTGGGGGGGCTGAAGCTTTCTTT. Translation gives CASSFGGAEAFF.

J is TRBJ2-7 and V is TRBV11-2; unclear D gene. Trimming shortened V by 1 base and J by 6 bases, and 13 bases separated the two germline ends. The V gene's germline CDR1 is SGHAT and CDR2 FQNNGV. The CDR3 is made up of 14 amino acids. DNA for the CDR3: TGTGCCAGCAGCTTAGCCGGTCGGGTAGGCGAGCAGTACTTC. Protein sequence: CASSLAGRVGEQYF.

As DNA, the CDR3 is TGTGCCTGGAGTCTTGCAACTAATGAAAAACTGTTTTTT. This encodes CAWSLATNEKLFF. V and J are TRBV30 and TRBJ1-4; D is uncertain. Germline V gene sequence: CDR1 GTSNPN, CDR2 SVGIG (reference sequence). The CDR3 extends over 13 amino acids. V lost 2 bases and J lost 0, with 4 bases in between.

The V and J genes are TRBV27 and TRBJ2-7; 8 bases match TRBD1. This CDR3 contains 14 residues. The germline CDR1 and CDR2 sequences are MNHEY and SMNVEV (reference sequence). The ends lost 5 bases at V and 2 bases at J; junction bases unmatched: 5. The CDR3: CASSPPDRAYEQYF. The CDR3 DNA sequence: TGTGCCAGCAGTCCTCCGGACAGGGCCTACGAGCAGTACTTC.

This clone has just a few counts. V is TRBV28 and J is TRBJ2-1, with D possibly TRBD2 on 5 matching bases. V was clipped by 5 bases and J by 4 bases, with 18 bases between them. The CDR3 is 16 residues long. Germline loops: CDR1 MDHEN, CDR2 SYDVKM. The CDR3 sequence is CASSVRSVIPYNEQFF. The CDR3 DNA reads TGTGCCAGCAGTGTCCGTAGCGTAATTCCGTACAATGAGCAGTTCTTC.

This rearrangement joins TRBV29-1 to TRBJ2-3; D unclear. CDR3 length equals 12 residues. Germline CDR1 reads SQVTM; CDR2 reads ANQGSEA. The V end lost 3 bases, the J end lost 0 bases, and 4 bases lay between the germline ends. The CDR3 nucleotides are TGCAGCGTTGACTTAAGCACAGATACGCAGTATTTT. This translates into CSVDLSTDTQYF.

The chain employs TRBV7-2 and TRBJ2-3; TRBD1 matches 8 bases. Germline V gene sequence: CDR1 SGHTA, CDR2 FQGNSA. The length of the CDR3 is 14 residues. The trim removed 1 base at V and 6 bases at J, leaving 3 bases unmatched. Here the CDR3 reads CASSLGTGGDTQYF. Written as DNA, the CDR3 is TGTGCCAGCAGCTTAGGAACAGGGGGGGATACGCAGTATTTT.

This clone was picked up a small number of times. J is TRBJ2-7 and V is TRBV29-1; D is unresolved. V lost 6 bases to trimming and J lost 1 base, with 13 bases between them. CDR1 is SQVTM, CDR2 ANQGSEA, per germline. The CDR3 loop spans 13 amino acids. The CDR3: CSVTESWSYEQYF. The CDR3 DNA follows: TGCAGCGTGACGGAGAGTTGGTCCTACGAGCAGTACTTC.

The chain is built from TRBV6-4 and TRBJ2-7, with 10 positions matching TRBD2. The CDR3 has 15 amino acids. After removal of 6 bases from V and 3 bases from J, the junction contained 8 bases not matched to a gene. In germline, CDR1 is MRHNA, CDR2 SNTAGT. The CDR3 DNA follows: TGTGCCAGCAGCCCTGGGACTAGCGAGAACTACGAGCAGTACTTC. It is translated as CASSPGTSENYEQYF.

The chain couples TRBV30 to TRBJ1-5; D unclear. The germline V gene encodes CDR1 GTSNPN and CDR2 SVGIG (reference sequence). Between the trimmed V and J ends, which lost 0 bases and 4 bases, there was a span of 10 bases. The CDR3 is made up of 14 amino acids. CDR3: CAWSVSTGNQPQHF. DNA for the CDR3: TGTGCCTGGAGTGTAAGTACGGGAAATCAGCCCCAGCATTTT.

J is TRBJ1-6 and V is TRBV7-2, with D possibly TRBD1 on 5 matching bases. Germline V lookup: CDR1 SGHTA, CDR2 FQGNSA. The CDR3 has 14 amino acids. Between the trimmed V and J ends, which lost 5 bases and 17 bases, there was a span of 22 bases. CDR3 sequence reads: CASSPGARLGNVHF. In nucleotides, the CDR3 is TGTGCCAGCAGCCCTGGGGCACGGCTGGGTAACGTCCACTTT.

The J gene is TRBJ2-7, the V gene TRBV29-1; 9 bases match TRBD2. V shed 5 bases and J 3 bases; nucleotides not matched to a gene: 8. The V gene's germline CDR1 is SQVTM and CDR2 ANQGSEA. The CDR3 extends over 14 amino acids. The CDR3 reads CSVRGGTSSYEQYF. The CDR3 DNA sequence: TGCAGCGTTAGGGGGGGGACTAGCAGCTACGAGCAGTACTTC.

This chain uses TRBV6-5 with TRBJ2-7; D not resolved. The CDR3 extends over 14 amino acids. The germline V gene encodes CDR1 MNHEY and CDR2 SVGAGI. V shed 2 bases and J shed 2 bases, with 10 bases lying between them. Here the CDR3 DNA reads TGTGCCAGCAGTTACGTGACGACAACCTACGAGCAGTACTTC. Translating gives CASSYVTTTYEQYF.